This T cell receptor beta chain was profiled in a study of identical twins. Healthy Caucasian individuals made up all the donors. A universal primer site arose from template switching, and cDNA bore unique molecular identifiers. Each CDR3 protein is one row after TCRdb ran MiXCR on the 5' RACE reads. Altogether about 150,000 distinct CDR3 sequences are present, under 4.5% being singletons, with the ten largest covering roughly 8%. This clonotype has at least ten counts. The specimen sequenced was memory T cells sorted from blood. This TCR derives from a man between 18 and 35 years old in good health.

The CDR3 nucleotides are TGTGCCTATGGGGAGACCCAGTACTTC. Translation gives CAYGETQYF. The chain uses TRBV30 and TRBJ2-5, with D uncertain. The CDR3 is 9 amino acids. Trimming cost V 7 bases and J 5 bases, with 5 bases left between them. Germline V gene lookup returns CDR1 GTSNPN and CDR2 SVGIG (reference sequence).